This T cell receptor beta chain was identified during a study of control samples from healthy donors and cancer patients. The protocol was immunoSEQ multiplex PCR, while the TCRdb copy is restricted to in-frame clones and leaves out a portion. The sample has roughly 170,000 clones, 93% seen once. The CDR3 spans 11 residues. Trimming cost V 2 bases and J 10 bases, with 8 bases left between them. CDR1 MNHEY and CDR2 SVGEGT come from the germline V gene. V is TRBV6-2 or TRBV6-3 and J is TRBJ1-1; D gene uncertain. The source is a woman in her sixties in good health. The specimen sequenced was blood. As DNA, the CDR3 is TGTGCCAGCAGTTACGGTGGTGGAGCTTTCTTT. Translated, it gives CASSYGGGAFF.